This T cell receptor beta chain came from a study of T cell repertoires and HLA-DP antigens. This clone was seen once. Its antigen is unidentified. The protocol was immunoSEQ multiplex PCR, while the TCRdb copy is restricted to in-frame clones and leaves out a portion. The sample shows approximately 73,000 clones, roughly 77% of them seen only once. CDR1 and CDR2 from the germline V gene are GTSNPN and SVGIG (reference sequence). Trimming shortened V by 2 bases and J by 9 bases, and 17 bases separated the two germline ends. The CDR3 is made up of 14 amino acids. Purity of the untouched CD4+ T cells was around 98%.

The TCR was taken from a man between 60 and 75 years old in good health and CMV-seronegative. The sample was CD4+ T cells from PBMCs. This rearrangement joins TRBV30 to TRBJ1-5; D is ambiguous. The CDR3 sequence: CAWSLDPTTPPQHF. The CDR3 DNA sequence: TGTGCCTGGAGTCTGGACCCAACCACCCCGCCCCAGCATTTT. Full variable domain (remainder filled in from reference TRBV30 and TRBJ1-5): SQTIHQWPATLVQPVGSPLSLECTVEGTSNPNLYWYRQAAGRGLQLLFYSVGIGQISSEVPQNLSASRPQDRQFILSSKKLLLSDSGFYLCAWSLDPTTPPQHFGDGTRLSIL.